The 28 T cell receptor beta chains reported below all come from one sample, sequenced in a study of blood T cell repertoires in COVID-19. This table comes from immunoSEQ multiplex PCR, and its TCRdb copy is limited to in-frame clones, with some not included. This sample yields around 200,000 clones, of which about 83% are seen a single time; 0.85% to 0.95% belongs to the top ten. The sample was peripheral blood. The receptors here all came from a woman younger than 35 who had recovered from COVID-19.

J is TRBJ1-2 and V is TRBV7-9; tentatively, D is TRBD1 (5 bases). Trimming removed 0 bases at V and 1 base at J, with 9 bases between. CDR1 and CDR2 (germline): SEHNR, FQNEAQ (reference sequence). The CDR3 runs to 15 residues. The CDR3 reads CASSLADTLNYGYTF. The CDR3 nucleotides are TGTGCCAGCAGCTTAGCGGACACCCTTAACTATGGCTACACCTTC.

The chain joins TRBV4-2 to TRBJ2-6; 10 bases map to TRBD1. Germline CDR1 reads LGHNA; CDR2 reads YNFKEQ. This CDR3 has 19 amino acids. The J segment lost 1 base and the V segment lost 3 bases, leaving 9 bases of the junction unmatched. The DNA for the CDR3 is TGTGCCAGCAGCCAGCCGACAGGGGGCTATAGTTCTGGGGCCAACGTCCTGACTTTC. Amino acid sequence: CASSQPTGGYSSGANVLTF.

The genes are TRBV11-2 and TRBJ2-7; TRBD2 agrees at 8 bases. Per the germline V gene, CDR1 is SGHAT and CDR2 is FQNNGV. CDR3 length equals 14 residues. V dropped 5 bases and J dropped 4; count of bases not matched to a gene: 7. The CDR3 protein is CASSPTSGDYEQYV. The DNA of the CDR3 is TGTGCCAGCAGCCCAACTAGCGGAGATTACGAGCAGTACGTC.

The V and J genes are TRBV5-4 and TRBJ2-2; D perhaps matches TRBD2 (5 bases). Germline assignment: CDR1 SGHNT and CDR2 YYREEE (reference sequence). With 0 bases removed from V and 7 bases from J, the gap between germline ends came to 10 bases. This CDR3 region has 14 residues. The CDR3 coding sequence is TGTGCCAGCAGCTTGGACCCGGGGATCGGGGAGCTGTTTTTT. Residues: CASSLDPGIGELFF. The whole variable domain, filled in from reference TRBV5-4 and TRBJ2-2, reads ETGVTQSPTHLIKTRGQQVTLRCSSQSGHNTVSWYQQALGQGPQFIFQYYREEENGRGNFPPRFSGLQFPNYSSELNVNALELDDSALYLCASSLDPGIGELFFGEGSRLTVL.

V gene TRBV11-2 combines with J gene TRBJ2-1; TRBD2 agrees at 8 bases. V lost 3 bases, J lost 7 bases, and 8 bases stayed unmatched. This CDR3 is 15 amino acids long. Looked up from germline, CDR1 is SGHAT and CDR2 is FQNNGV. As DNA, the CDR3 is TGTGCCAGCAGCTTGGTCGGGAGGGCCGGAAATGAGCAGTTCTTC. Translating it yields CASSLVGRAGNEQFF.

The chain employs TRBV6-2 or TRBV6-3 and TRBJ1-5, with D possibly TRBD1 on 5 matching bases. Trimming removed 6 bases at V and 2 bases at J, with 17 bases between. The CDR3 loop spans 16 amino acids. From germline, CDR1 is MNHEY and CDR2 SVGEGT. In nucleotides, the CDR3 is TGTGCCAGCAGCCGCCTCGTAGGGGAAGGCAATCAGCCCCAGCATTTT. Amino acid sequence: CASSRLVGEGNQPQHF.

V gene TRBV7-3 combines with J gene TRBJ2-3; 7 bases fit TRBD2. V was pared by 2 bases and J by 4 bases, with 6 bases of the junction left unmatched. The CDR3 covers 15 residues. Germline V gene lookup returns CDR1 SGHTA and CDR2 FQGTGA. The CDR3 is CASSLRGGAPDTQYF. Here the CDR3 DNA reads TGTGCCAGCAGCTTACGCGGGGGAGCGCCAGATACGCAGTATTTT.

The chain carries TRBV19 and TRBJ1-5; D is unresolved. From germline, CDR1 is LNHDA and CDR2 SQIVND (reference sequence). CDR3 size: 14 residues. Trimming removed 4 bases at V and 0 bases at J, with 7 bases between. This CDR3 reads CASSTSDSNQPQHF. The DNA of the CDR3 is TGTGCCAGTAGTACGAGTGATAGCAATCAGCCCCAGCATTTT. Full variable domain (rest looked up from reference TRBV19 and TRBJ1-5): DGGITQSPKYLFRKEGQNVTLSCEQNLNHDAMYWYRQDPGQGLRLIYYSQIVNDFQKGDIAEGYSVSREKKESFPLTVTSAQKNPTAFYLCASSTSDSNQPQHFGDGTRLSIL.

This chain uses TRBV6-6 with TRBJ2-6; D is possibly TRBD1 (5 bases). Germline CDR1 reads MNHNY; CDR2 reads SVGAGI (reference sequence). The CDR3 contains 16 residues. V was trimmed by 1 base and J by 0 bases, leaving 7 bases between them. This chain's CDR3 is CASSYLGASGANVLTF. The CDR3, as DNA: TGTGCCAGCAGTTACTTAGGGGCCTCTGGGGCCAACGTCCTGACTTTC.

The chain carries TRBV27 and TRBJ2-2; 8 positions agree with TRBD2. Germline values: CDR1 MNHEY, CDR2 SMNVEV (reference sequence). There are 16 residues in the CDR3. Trimming at V came to 6 bases and at J to 5 bases, leaving 11 bases not matched to a gene. The CDR3 region has the DNA TGTGCCAGCAGCTTCCTTGGACTAGCCGCTACCGGGGAGCTGTTTTTT. It translates to CASSFLGLAATGELFF.

This sequence joins TRBV9 and TRBJ1-5; D is perhaps TRBD1 (5 bases). The ends were cut back, 3 bases at V and 0 bases at J, with 7 bases in the middle. CDR3 length: 14 amino acids. Germline loops: CDR1 SGDLS, CDR2 YYNGEE. The CDR3 region is CASSGQFSNQPQHF. As DNA, the CDR3 is TGTGCCAGCAGCGGACAGTTTAGCAATCAGCCCCAGCATTTT.

The table lists this clone with a few counts. The rearrangement uses TRBV2 and TRBJ1-2; 8 bases are a match to TRBD1. J gave up 9 bases and V 5 bases, and 5 bases lay outside the gene matches. The CDR3 has 12 residues. The V gene's germline CDR1 is SNHLY and CDR2 FYNNEI. CDR3 bases: TGTGCCAGCAGTTTAGGGACAGGACGCTACACCTTC. The encoded protein is CASSLGTGRYTF.

CDR3: CASSLVGAGWTNEKLFF. CDR3 nucleotide sequence: TGTGCCAGCAGCTTAGTGGGGGCAGGGTGGACTAATGAAAAACTGTTTTTT. The chain is built from TRBV11-2 and TRBJ1-4; D possibly corresponds to TRBD1 (6 bases). Germline lookup yields CDR1 SGHAT and CDR2 FQNNGV. Trimming took 1 base from V and 2 from J, leaving 14 bases between them. CDR3 length: 17 amino acids.

The chain has TRBV10-3 and TRBJ2-7; TRBD2 agrees at 7 bases. The J segment lost 5 bases and the V segment lost 3 bases, leaving 13 bases of the junction unmatched. Per the germline V gene, CDR1 is ENHRY and CDR2 is SYGVKD. There are 16 residues in the CDR3. The CDR3 loop is CAISDARKQGGDEQYV. The DNA of the CDR3 is TGTGCCATCAGTGATGCCCGCAAGCAGGGAGGGGACGAGCAGTACGTC.

V and J are TRBV6-1 and TRBJ2-3, with 7 positions matching TRBD2. Germline V lookup: CDR1 MNHNS, CDR2 SASEGT. The CDR3 loop spans 15 amino acids. After removal of 3 bases from V and 8 bases from J, the junction contained 11 bases not matched to a gene. In DNA, the CDR3 is TGTGCCAGCAGTGATTCTTTCGCGGGAGCTAGTACGCAGTATTTT. It specifies CASSDSFAGASTQYF.

V usage is TRBV18 and J usage is TRBJ2-5, with 8 bases matching TRBD1. Germline V gene sequence: CDR1 KGHSH, CDR2 LQKENI. J was trimmed by 3 bases and V by 1 base; bases with no gene match: 10. This CDR3 is 17 amino acids long. The CDR3 here is CASSPRQGRGYKETQYF. Written as DNA, the CDR3 is TGTGCCAGCTCACCACGACAGGGGAGAGGGTACAAAGAGACCCAGTACTTC.

The gene calls are TRBV7-2 and TRBJ1-3; D uncertain. The V gene lost 5 bases and the J gene lost 6 bases, with 17 bases spanning the gap. This CDR3 region has 15 residues. Germline V gene sequence: CDR1 SGHTA, CDR2 FQGNSA. DNA for the CDR3: TGTGCCAGCAGCCCTCGACCTGGGAGGGCAAACACCATATATTTT. Encoded protein: CASSPRPGRANTIYF.

V is TRBV10-3 and J is TRBJ2-7, with 9 bases identical to TRBD1. The ends lost 5 bases at V and 4 bases at J; junction bases unmatched: 12. This CDR3 contains 16 residues. The germline CDR1 and CDR2 sequences are ENHRY and SYGVKD. DNA for the CDR3: TGTGCCATCAGTTCCCCTGAGGGACAGGGTATATACGAGCAGTACTTC. This encodes CAISSPEGQGIYEQYF.

Here the CDR3 reads CASKMEGRLYTGELFF. In DNA form, the CDR3 reads TGTGCCAGTAAAATGGAGGGCAGATTATACACCGGGGAGCTGTTTTTT. V and J are TRBV19 and TRBJ2-2; the D gene is possibly TRBD2 (6 bases). CDR1 LNHDA and CDR2 SQIVND come from the germline V gene (reference sequence). CDR3 length equals 16 residues. V lost 7 bases, J lost 3 bases, and 18 bases lay in between.

The chain carries TRBV4-3 and TRBJ1-2; 9 bases align to TRBD1. This CDR3 is 17 amino acids long. Germline values: CDR1 LGHNA, CDR2 YSLEER. The trim removed 0 bases at V and 5 bases at J, leaving 10 bases unmatched. As DNA, the CDR3 is TGCGCCAGCAGCCAAGATTTAACAGGGGGCTATGGTTATGGCTACACCTTC. Translated: CASSQDLTGGYGYGYTF.

This chain uses TRBV9 with TRBJ1-4, with 11 positions matching TRBD1. From germline, CDR1 is SGDLS and CDR2 YYNGEE. The CDR3 loop spans 14 amino acids. V was clipped by 3 bases and J by 7 bases; unmatched bases: 2. In DNA form, the CDR3 reads TGTGCCAGCAGCGCTGGACAGGGGGCTGAAAAACTGTTTTTT. It specifies CASSAGQGAEKLFF.

V gene TRBV7-2 combines with J gene TRBJ2-3, with TRBD2 matching over 12 bases. The V gene end was trimmed by 4 bases and the J gene end by 7 bases; junction bases not matched to a gene: 6. CDR1 and CDR2 from the germline V gene are SGHTA and FQGNSA. This CDR3 comprises 15 residues. CDR3 residues: CASSWSSGGANTQYF. The DNA for the CDR3 is TGTGCCAGCAGCTGGTCTAGCGGGGGGGCAAATACGCAGTATTTT.

J is TRBJ1-2 and V is TRBV6-4; 10 nucleotides match TRBD1. Germline values: CDR1 MRHNA, CDR2 SNTAGT. This CDR3 region has 15 residues. The J segment lost 1 base and the V segment lost 4 bases, leaving 3 bases of the junction unmatched. CDR3 loop: CASSAWTGGNYGYTF. The CDR3 nucleotides are TGTGCCAGCAGTGCCTGGACAGGGGGTAACTATGGCTACACCTTC.

V gene TRBV5-4 combines with J gene TRBJ1-2; TRBD1 agrees at 7 bases. The V segment lost 0 bases and the J segment 2 bases; nucleotides outside the gene matches: 10. The CDR3 sequence is 17 residues long. Germline CDR1 is SGHNT and CDR2 is YYREEE (reference sequence). CDR3 sequence reads: CASSLGQTGNLNYGYTF. Written as DNA, the CDR3 is TGTGCCAGCAGCTTGGGCCAGACAGGGAATCTAAACTATGGCTACACCTTC.

The chain has TRBV27 and TRBJ2-7; D gene uncertain. The V end was cut by 2 bases, the J end by 2 bases, with 10 bases between. The CDR3 has 14 amino acids. Germline CDR1 MNHEY, CDR2 SMNVEV (reference sequence). As DNA, the CDR3 is TGTGCCAGCAGTTTAAAGAGGTCGGCCTACGAGCAGTACTTC. As protein: CASSLKRSAYEQYF.

The genes are TRBV5-6 and TRBJ1-3; the D is unclear. Germline-derived CDR1 and CDR2 are SGHDT and YYEEEE. CDR3 length: 14 residues. Trimming took 4 bases from V and 4 from J, leaving 12 bases between them. The CDR3 here is CASSTDFAGNTIYF. Here the CDR3 DNA reads TGTGCCAGCAGCACGGACTTCGCGGGAAACACCATATATTTT. Drawing the rest from reference TRBV5-6 and TRBJ1-3, the complete variable domain is DAGVTQSPTHLIKTRGQQVTLRCSPKSGHDTVSWYQQALGQGPQFIFQYYEEEERQRGNFPDRFSGHQFPNYSSELNVNALLLGDSALYLCASSTDFAGNTIYFGEGSWLTVV.

As for this clone: One junction end disagrees with the germline gene, perhaps due to a read error. CDR3 sequence (DNA): TGTGCCTGGAGGGACACTGGTAACACCATATATTTT. This sequence encodes CAWRDTGNTIYF. The rearrangement joins TRBV30 to TRBJ1-3; D may be TRBD1 (5 bases). The CDR3 contains 12 residues. Looked up from germline, CDR1 is GTSNPN and CDR2 is SVGIG (reference sequence).

V is TRBV6-5 and J is TRBJ2-5; D perhaps matches TRBD1 (6 bases). Germline V gene sequence: CDR1 MNHEY, CDR2 SVGAGI. The CDR3 is 14 amino acids. The V gene lost 6 bases and the J gene lost 5 bases, with 16 bases spanning the gap. The CDR3 loop reads CASRKQGHWETQYF. Here the CDR3 DNA reads TGTGCCAGCAGAAAACAGGGTCATTGGGAGACCCAGTACTTC.